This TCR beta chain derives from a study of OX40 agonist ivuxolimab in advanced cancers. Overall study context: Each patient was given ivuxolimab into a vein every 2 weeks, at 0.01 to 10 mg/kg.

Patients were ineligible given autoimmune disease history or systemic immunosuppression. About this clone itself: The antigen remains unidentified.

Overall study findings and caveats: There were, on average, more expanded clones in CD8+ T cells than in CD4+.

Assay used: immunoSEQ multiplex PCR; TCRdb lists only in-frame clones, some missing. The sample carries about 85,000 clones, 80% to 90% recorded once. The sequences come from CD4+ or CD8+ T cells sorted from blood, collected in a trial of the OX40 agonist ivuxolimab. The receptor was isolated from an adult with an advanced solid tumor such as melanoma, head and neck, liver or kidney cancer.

CDR3 sequence reads: CAWRLGKETQYF. CDR3 sequence (DNA): TGTGCCTGGAGACTTGGGAAAGAGACCCAGTACTTC. This rearrangement joins TRBV30 to TRBJ2-5; D ambiguous. CDR1 is GTSNPN, CDR2 SVGIG, per germline (reference sequence). This CDR3 contains 12 residues. V was pared by 3 bases and J by 3 bases, with 8 bases between.